Presented here are 30 T cell receptor beta chains from one specimen sequenced in a study of blood T cell repertoires in COVID-19 (dated by TCRdb to about 2020). The library relied on the immunoSEQ multiplex PCR assay. Imported from immuneACCESS, the table was reduced by TCRdb to in-frame sequences with V and J called. These copies leave out some clones; in studies compared against another copy, an unresolved V gene accounts for under half, and the cause of the remainder is not known. For this sample the table gives 200,000 to 250,000 clones, of which less than 85% were detected only once. Jointly, the top ten make up 7.2% of the sample. Material for sequencing was peripheral blood. These TCRs come from a woman aged 70-85 years with acute or convalescent COVID-19.

The CDR3 here is CASSPDSYQETQYF. The DNA of the CDR3 is TGTGCCAGCAGCCCGGACAGCTACCAAGAGACCCAGTACTTC. The V call is TRBV5-5, the J call TRBJ2-5, with D tentatively TRBD1 (6 bases). The CDR3 sequence is 14 residues long. The germline V gene encodes CDR1 SGHKS and CDR2 YYEKEE (reference sequence). Trimming cost V 4 bases and J 0 bases, with 10 bases left between them.

This clone was detected many times. The chain links TRBV10-3 to TRBJ1-1, with TRBD1 identical over 9 bases. Losses at the gene ends were 7 bases for V and 3 bases for J; bases not matched to a gene: 3. This CDR3 comprises 13 residues. Germline values: CDR1 ENHRY, CDR2 SYGVKD. The CDR3 loop reads CAIMDRGDTEAFF. In DNA, the CDR3 is TGTGCCATCATGGACAGGGGTGACACTGAAGCTTTCTTT.

Turning to this clone: At the DNA level, this CDR3 is encoded by other sequences in the same sample as well. J is TRBJ2-5 and V is TRBV6-5; 10 bases map to TRBD1. The length of the CDR3 is 14 residues. V lost 6 bases to trimming and J lost 4 bases; unmatched junction nucleotides: 5. Germline CDR1 reads MNHEY; CDR2 reads SVGAGI. The CDR3 sequence: CASSRTGGRETQYF. CDR3 DNA: TGTGCCAGCAGCCGGACAGGGGGAAGAGAGACCCAGTACTTC.

The chain carries TRBV2 and TRBJ2-2; TRBD2 might be the D (5 bases). CDR1 and CDR2 from the germline V gene are SNHLY and FYNNEI. This CDR3 contains 15 residues. The ends were cut back, 8 bases at V and 3 bases at J, with 16 bases in the middle. DNA of the CDR3: TGTGCCAGCGCGAGAGAACTAGTCGACACCGGGGAGCTGTTTTTT. Protein: CASARELVDTGELFF.

The CDR3 loop reads CASSLDRVNEQFF. In nucleotides, the CDR3 is TGTGCCAGCAGCTTAGACAGGGTGAATGAGCAGTTCTTC. V usage is TRBV7-7 and J usage is TRBJ2-1; maybe TRBD1 (6 bases). The CDR3 is made up of 13 amino acids. The germline gives CDR1 SSHAT, CDR2 FNYEAQ (reference sequence). Trimming left V 1 base short and J 7 bases short, with 8 bases between.

The J gene is TRBJ2-1, the V gene TRBV7-8, with D hard to call. Trimming stripped 0 bases from V and 2 bases from J, with 5 bases between. The CDR3 extends over 14 amino acids. Germline V gene sequence: CDR1 SGHVS, CDR2 FQNEAQ. The CDR3 bases are TGTGCCAGCAGCTTAGCAATTACCTACAATGAGCAGTTCTTC. Protein sequence: CASSLAITYNEQFF.

The genes are TRBV10-3 and TRBJ2-5; 9 nucleotides line up with TRBD1. The V gene end was trimmed by 7 bases and the J gene end by 5 bases; junction bases not matched to a gene: 5. The CDR3 spans 13 residues. Germline-derived CDR1 and CDR2 are ENHRY and SYGVKD. The CDR3: CAITSDRGETQYF. CDR3 nucleotides: TGTGCCATCACCTCGGACAGGGGCGAGACCCAGTACTTC.

CDR3 region: CASSATPGVYNEQFF. The CDR3 bases are TGTGCCAGCAGCGCAACACCGGGGGTCTACAATGAGCAGTTCTTC. J is TRBJ2-1 and V is TRBV6-5; the D gene is possibly TRBD2 (6 bases). Germline-derived CDR1 and CDR2 are MNHEY and SVGAGI. The V gene lost 6 bases and the J gene lost 3 bases, with 15 bases spanning the gap. This CDR3 comprises 15 residues.

As for this clone: One junction end does not reproduce the germline sequence, and a read error may be involved. The chain links TRBV27 to TRBJ2-7, with TRBD2 matching over 12 bases. Germline CDR1 and CDR2: MNHEY and SMNVEV (reference sequence). The CDR3 has 13 residues. CDR3 coding DNA: TGTGCCAGCAGTTTCCTAGCGGGGGGGAACCGTTTCTTC. Translated, it gives CASSFLAGGNRFF.

The chain is built from TRBV6-1 and TRBJ1-5; possibly TRBD1 for D (6 bases). V was clipped by 2 bases and J by 9 bases, with 23 bases between them. Germline V gene sequence: CDR1 MNHNS, CDR2 SASEGT. This CDR3 spans 17 amino acids. The CDR3 DNA reads TGTGCCAGCAGTGAAATCGGGGTGGGGGACATCGGGCGGCCCCAGCATTTT. Its protein product is CASSEIGVGDIGRPQHF.

This clone was detected many times. The same CDR3 also results from other DNA sequences found in this sample. The chain couples TRBV5-1 to TRBJ2-7; 9 nucleotides line up with TRBD1. Trimming cost V 0 bases and J 1 base; bases outside gene matches: 2. The length of the CDR3 is 15 residues. CDR1 is SGHRS and CDR2 is YFSETQ in the germline V gene. The CDR3 is CASSLGGQGSYEQYF. In nucleotides, the CDR3 is TGCGCCAGCAGCTTGGGGGGACAGGGTTCCTACGAGCAGTACTTC. Looking up the rest from reference TRBV5-1 and TRBJ2-7 gives the full variable domain: KAGVTQTPRYLIKTRGQQVTLSCSPISGHRSVSWYQQTPGQGLQFLFEYFSETQRNKGNFPGRFSGRQFSNSRSEMNVSTLELGDSALYLCASSLGGQGSYEQYFGPGTRLTVT.

Turning to this clone: Other DNA sequences in this sample translate to the same CDR3. This chain joins TRBV29-1 and TRBJ1-2; TRBD1 might be the D (6 bases). From germline, CDR1 is SQVTM and CDR2 ANQGSEA. V lost 4 bases and J lost 3, with 6 bases in between. The CDR3 has 11 residues. The CDR3 coding sequence is TGCAGCGTTGGGACAGACTATGGCTACACCTTC. Translated, it gives CSVGTDYGYTF.

The chain combines TRBV19 with TRBJ2-2, with 10 bases identical to TRBD1. This CDR3 spans 14 amino acids. CDR1 LNHDA and CDR2 SQIVND come from the germline V gene (reference sequence). V shed 7 bases, J shed 5 bases, and the junction held 4 bases outside the gene matches. As DNA, the CDR3 is TGTGCCAGTATCGGGACAGGGGTGACCGGGGAGCTGTTTTTT. It codes for CASIGTGVTGELFF.

The chain employs TRBV6-5 and TRBJ2-7; TRBD1 agrees at 12 bases. The germline V gene has CDR1 MNHEY and CDR2 SVGAGI. The CDR3 sequence is 15 residues long. V lost 2 bases to trimming and J lost 4 bases; unmatched junction nucleotides: 3. The CDR3 sequence is CASSYRGQGAYEQYF. The CDR3 DNA is TGTGCCAGCAGTTACAGGGGACAGGGGGCGTACGAGCAGTACTTC.

The rearrangement uses TRBV6-9 and TRBJ2-7, with D possibly being TRBD2 (6 bases). V lost 1 base, J lost 0 bases, and 25 bases lay in between. Germline loops: CDR1 MNHGY, CDR2 SVAAGI. The CDR3 sequence is 20 residues long. Here the CDR3 reads CASSYYSPPRGKVGSYEQYV. CDR3 DNA sequence: TGTGCCAGCAGTTATTATTCACCTCCTCGGGGGAAAGTTGGCTCCTACGAGCAGTACGTC.

The chain carries TRBV6-5 and TRBJ2-7; 8 bases agree with TRBD2. V dropped 7 bases and J dropped 1; count of bases not matched to a gene: 3. This CDR3 contains 13 residues. Germline loops: CDR1 MNHEY, CDR2 SVGAGI. CDR3 DNA sequence: TGTGCCAGCATGGCGGGGGGATCCTACGAGCAGTACTTC. This codes for CASMAGGSYEQYF.

This rearrangement joins TRBV7-9 to TRBJ2-5; 9 nucleotides align to TRBD1. The V segment lost 1 base and the J segment 2 bases; nucleotides outside the gene matches: 2. From germline, CDR1 is SEHNR and CDR2 FQNEAQ (reference sequence). The CDR3 contains 15 residues. This chain's CDR3 is CASSLGDRVQETQYF. In DNA form, the CDR3 reads TGTGCCAGCAGCTTAGGGGACAGGGTTCAAGAGACCCAGTACTTC.

The chain has TRBV24-1 and TRBJ2-7; no firm D call. Trimming took off 1 base at V and 6 bases at J, with 12 bases between the two ends. Germline V gene lookup returns CDR1 KGHDR and CDR2 SFDVKD. The CDR3 contains 14 residues. The CDR3 DNA reads as TGTGCCACCAGTGATTTAACCACCCAGATCGAGCAGTACGTC. Its protein is CATSDLTTQIEQYV.

CDR3 region: CASSPGLGLGYTF. In DNA form, the CDR3 reads TGTGCCAGCAGCCCCGGACTCGGGCTTGGCTACACCTTC. The J gene is TRBJ1-2, the V gene TRBV7-2; D not certain. The germline CDR1 and CDR2 sequences are SGHTA and FQGNSA. V was trimmed by 5 bases and J by 7 bases, leaving 14 bases between them. This CDR3 is 13 amino acids long.

The chain uses TRBV5-6 and TRBJ2-7; weak D call: TRBD2 (7 bases). V was clipped by 3 bases and J by 3 bases, with 13 bases between them. The CDR3 is 14 residues long. Germline values: CDR1 SGHDT, CDR2 YYEEEE. The CDR3 spells CASSYRGAGYEQYF. The CDR3, as DNA: TGTGCCAGCAGCTATCGGGGGGCGGGCTACGAGCAGTACTTC. The complete variable domain, with remaining parts taken from reference TRBV5-6 and TRBJ2-7, reads DAGVTQSPTHLIKTRGQQVTLRCSPKSGHDTVSWYQQALGQGPQFIFQYYEEEERQRGNFPDRFSGHQFPNYSSELNVNALLLGDSALYLCASSYRGAGYEQYFGPGTRLTVT.

The CDR3 DNA sequence: TGTGCCAGCTCACCAGCGGGGGGTTTCACAGATACGCAGTATTTT. Its protein product is CASSPAGGFTDTQYF. V and J are TRBV18 and TRBJ2-3; 8 bases fit TRBD2. Losses at the gene ends were 2 bases for V and 2 bases for J; bases not matched to a gene: 3. The CDR3 has 15 residues. Germline V gene sequence: CDR1 KGHSH, CDR2 LQKENI.

The chain couples TRBV30 to TRBJ1-3; the D gene is possibly TRBD1 (5 bases). This CDR3 contains 11 residues. The germline CDR1 and CDR2 sequences are GTSNPN and SVGIG (reference sequence). V was shortened by 4 bases and J by 8 bases, with 9 bases between the two germline ends. CDR3 residues: CAWTRGDTIYF. The CDR3 DNA follows: TGTGCCTGGACCCGGGGGGACACCATATATTTT.

The genes are TRBV27 and TRBJ2-3, with 7 bases fitting TRBD1. This CDR3 region has 15 residues. J lost 4 bases, V lost 2 bases, and 6 bases had no gene match. Germline V gene data show CDR1 as MNHEY and CDR2 as SMNVEV (reference sequence). CDR3 in amino acids: CASSLEGANSDTQYF. The CDR3 DNA reads as TGTGCCAGCAGTTTAGAGGGGGCGAATTCAGATACGCAGTATTTT.

The rearrangement joins TRBV20-1 to TRBJ2-3; D call uncertain. The V end lost 5 bases, the J end lost 8 bases, and 11 bases lay between the germline ends. CDR1 and CDR2 from the germline V gene are DFQATT and SNEGSKA (reference sequence). The CDR3 is 11 amino acids. This CDR3 reads CSAPVERTQYF. The DNA for the CDR3 is TGCAGTGCTCCGGTTGAACGTACGCAGTATTTT.

The chain is built from TRBV11-2 and TRBJ2-7; D perhaps matches TRBD1 (6 bases). With 5 bases removed from V and 4 bases from J, the gap between germline ends came to 9 bases. Germline CDR1 reads SGHAT; CDR2 reads FQNNGV. The CDR3 totals 12 residues. The CDR3 DNA is TGTGCCAGCAGCGCCACAGGGTACGAGCAGTACGTC. Protein sequence: CASSATGYEQYV.

This chain uses TRBV10-3 with TRBJ2-1, with TRBD2 matching 11 bases. The CDR3 totals 17 residues. CDR1 is ENHRY and CDR2 is SYGVKD in the germline V gene. The J segment lost 6 bases and the V segment lost 8 bases, leaving 15 bases of the junction unmatched. This chain's CDR3 is CAIGSGGAASTGNEQFF. Here the CDR3 DNA reads TGTGCCATCGGTAGCGGGGGGGCCGCCTCGACGGGCAATGAGCAGTTCTTC.

This chain connects TRBV5-1 to TRBJ2-2; 10 positions agree with TRBD2. The J segment lost 4 bases and the V segment lost 5 bases, leaving 5 bases of the junction unmatched. The germline gives CDR1 SGHRS, CDR2 YFSETQ. CDR3 length equals 15 residues. The CDR3 region is CASSKGLAFTGELFF. CDR3 coding DNA: TGCGCCAGCAGTAAGGGACTAGCGTTCACCGGGGAGCTGTTTTTT.

This chain joins TRBV6-2 or TRBV6-3 and TRBJ2-4; perhaps TRBD1 as D (6 bases). Germline CDR1 and CDR2: MNHEY and SVGEGT. The V end lost 2 bases, the J end lost 3 bases, and 11 bases lay between the germline ends. The CDR3 consists of 15 residues. CDR3 region: CASSYAGVVKNIQYF. In DNA, the CDR3 is TGTGCCAGCAGTTACGCAGGGGTAGTCAAAAACATTCAGTACTTC.

The rearrangement joins TRBV5-6 to TRBJ2-3, with D possibly being TRBD1 (6 bases). CDR1 and CDR2 (germline): SGHDT, YYEEEE. V was cut by 2 bases and J by 0 bases, with 13 bases left in between. The CDR3 totals 16 residues. CDR3 nucleotide sequence: TGTGCCAGCAGCTTAGGATTGGGGGCTAGCACAGATACGCAGTATTTT. Protein: CASSLGLGASTDTQYF. Looking up the rest from reference TRBV5-6 and TRBJ2-3 gives the full variable domain: DAGVTQSPTHLIKTRGQQVTLRCSPKSGHDTVSWYQQALGQGPQFIFQYYEEEERQRGNFPDRFSGHQFPNYSSELNVNALLLGDSALYLCASSLGLGASTDTQYFGPGTRLTVL.

This clone appeared a few times. The V gene is TRBV5-1, the J gene TRBJ1-1; TRBD1 agrees at 8 bases. This CDR3 has 15 amino acids. Germline lookup yields CDR1 SGHRS and CDR2 YFSETQ. V dropped 4 bases and J dropped 5; count of bases not matched to a gene: 10. CDR3: CASSTDRGRKTEAFF. The CDR3 DNA reads as TGCGCCAGCAGCACCGACAGGGGAAGGAAAACTGAAGCTTTCTTT.